Below, 28 T cell receptor beta chains from the same sample are listed, as sequenced in a study of OX40 agonist ivuxolimab in advanced cancers. Clones were sequenced by immunoSEQ multiplex PCR, and TCRdb holds only the in-frame ones, with some missing. In the table there are 68,000 or so clones, roughly 85% of which are singletons. The sample in question was CD4+ or CD8+ T cells sorted from blood, obtained in a trial of the OX40 agonist ivuxolimab. The receptors shown here come from an adult with an advanced solid tumor such as melanoma, head and neck, liver or kidney cancer.

This chain links TRBV12-5 with TRBJ2-7; D is possibly TRBD1 (7 bases). The CDR3 consists of 15 residues. Per germline, CDR1 LGHNT and CDR2 FRNRAP. Trimming took 4 bases from V and 4 from J, leaving 17 bases between them. The CDR3 DNA follows: TGTGCTAGTGGTTGGGGGGTGACAGGGATATACGAGCAGTACTTC. Amino acid sequence: CASGWGVTGIYEQYF. Together with reference TRBV12-5 and TRBJ2-7, the CDR3 gives the full variable domain: DARVTQTPRHKVTEMGQEVTMRCQPILGHNTVFWYRQTMMQGLELLAYFRNRAPLDDSGMPKDRFSAEMPDATLATLKIQPSEPRDSAVYFCASGWGVTGIYEQYFGPGTRLTVT.

The genes are TRBV6-5 and TRBJ2-5; 7 bases align to TRBD2. Trimming took 7 bases from V and 2 from J; bases not matched to a gene: 4. Germline CDR1 and CDR2: MNHEY and SVGAGI. This CDR3 has 13 amino acids. In DNA, the CDR3 is TGTGCCAGCACCAAAGCGGGGCAAGAGACCCAGTACTTC. Amino acid sequence: CASTKAGQETQYF.

The J gene is TRBJ2-3, the V gene TRBV7-3, with 8 bases matching TRBD2. The CDR3 runs 15 residues. Losses at the gene ends were 4 bases for V and 4 bases for J; bases not matched to a gene: 7. Looked up from germline, CDR1 is SGHTA and CDR2 is FQGTGA. For the CDR3, the DNA is TGTGCCAGCAGCTGGGTAGCGGGGTTTGCAGATACGCAGTATTTT. This gives the protein CASSWVAGFADTQYF.

The chain employs TRBV2 and TRBJ2-3; 9 positions match TRBD1. V shed 6 bases and J 2 bases; nucleotides not matched to a gene: 3. CDR1 and CDR2 (germline): SNHLY, FYNNEI. This CDR3 contains 14 residues. The CDR3 sequence is CASSGQGFTDTQYF. DNA for the CDR3: TGTGCCAGCAGCGGACAGGGGTTCACAGATACGCAGTATTTT.

The rearrangement uses TRBV18 and TRBJ1-1; 9 bases align to TRBD1. Germline V lookup: CDR1 KGHSH, CDR2 LQKENI. The CDR3 is 19 residues long. Unmatched junction bases numbered 13, after V lost 0 bases and J lost 2 bases. The chain's CDR3 is CASSPPTNWDRALNTEAFF. In nucleotides, the CDR3 is TGTGCCAGCTCACCACCGACAAATTGGGACAGGGCCCTTAACACTGAAGCTTTCTTT.

CDR3 protein: CASSHPTGNGYTF. The CDR3 coding sequence is TGTGCCAGCAGTCACCCGACAGGGAATGGCTACACCTTC. The chain carries TRBV6-5 and TRBJ1-2; 7 bases fit TRBD1. Germline trimming cut 5 bases from V and 6 bases from J; bases unmatched to any gene: 6. The CDR3 length is 13 residues. Germline loops: CDR1 MNHEY, CDR2 SVGAGI.

The chain has TRBV4-2 and TRBJ1-2; TRBD1 is a possible D gene (5 bases). The V gene's germline CDR1 is LGHNA and CDR2 YNFKEQ. The V end lost 7 bases, the J end lost 6 bases, and 18 bases lay between the germline ends. The CDR3 contains 14 residues. CDR3 nucleotide sequence: TGTGCCAGCAACTCAAGGCGGGGGTCGGATGGCTACACCTTC. It yields the protein CASNSRRGSDGYTF.

The CDR3 region has the DNA TGTGCCAGCAGCCACGGGACAGGGATGGATCAGCCCCAGCATTTT. Amino acids: CASSHGTGMDQPQHF. The V gene is TRBV4-2, the J gene TRBJ1-5; TRBD1 matches at 9 bases. The CDR3 length is 15 residues. The V gene end was trimmed by 3 bases and the J gene end by 5 bases; junction bases not matched to a gene: 5. Germline V lookup: CDR1 LGHNA, CDR2 YNFKEQ.

The chain carries TRBV6-6 and TRBJ1-1; unclear D gene. The CDR3 contains 14 residues. Trimming took off 0 bases at V and 6 bases at J, with 11 bases between the two ends. Germline loops: CDR1 MNHNY, CDR2 SVGAGI (reference sequence). CDR3 loop: CASSYSSVKAEAFF. CDR3 nucleotides: TGTGCCAGCAGTTACTCGAGTGTGAAGGCTGAAGCTTTCTTT.

The chain joins TRBV7-9 to TRBJ1-5, with D perhaps TRBD1 (5 bases). V shed 7 bases and J shed 4 bases, with 8 bases lying between them. Germline V lookup: CDR1 SEHNR, CDR2 FQNEAQ (reference sequence). The CDR3 has 12 amino acids. The CDR3 DNA follows: TGTGCCAGCAACCGGGGGAATCAGCCCCAGCATTTT. Protein sequence: CASNRGNQPQHF.

V is TRBV18 and J is TRBJ2-5; D might be TRBD2 (6 bases). Trimming shortened V by 3 bases and J by 5 bases, and 10 bases separated the two germline ends. The CDR3 has 13 residues. The germline gives CDR1 KGHSH, CDR2 LQKENI. Here the CDR3 reads CASSPSRGETQYF. CDR3 sequence (DNA): TGTGCCAGCTCACCCAGCCGGGGGGAGACCCAGTACTTC.

The count of this clone is one. The rearrangement joins TRBV19 to TRBJ2-3; 9 nucleotides match TRBD2. CDR3 length: 16 residues. Unmatched junction bases numbered 2, after V lost 0 bases and J lost 1 base. Germline V gene sequence: CDR1 LNHDA, CDR2 SQIVND (reference sequence). The CDR3 DNA reads TGTGCCAGTAGTATAGATAGACTAGCGGGCACAGATACGCAGTATTTT. This sequence encodes CASSIDRLAGTDTQYF.

The chain carries TRBV6-5 and TRBJ2-5, with D tentatively TRBD2 (7 bases). V was cut by 2 bases and J by 4 bases, with 14 bases left in between. This CDR3 region has 15 residues. Germline lookup yields CDR1 MNHEY and CDR2 SVGAGI. DNA of the CDR3: TGTGCCAGCAGTTACATCGGGGGGCCCGGAGAGACCCAGTACTTC. It translates to CASSYIGGPGETQYF.

The chain couples TRBV28 to TRBJ1-2; 7 nucleotides line up with TRBD1. V gave up 7 bases and J gave up 4 bases; unmatched junction bases: 9. CDR1 and CDR2 (germline): MDHEN, SYDVKM. This CDR3 has 14 residues. The CDR3 loop is CASMGAQGSYGYTF. The CDR3 DNA reads TGTGCCAGCATGGGCGCACAGGGGTCCTATGGCTACACCTTC.

This chain uses TRBV5-1 with TRBJ2-2; tentative D call: TRBD2 (5 bases). CDR1 SGHRS and CDR2 YFSETQ come from the germline V gene. The CDR3 covers 16 residues. V was clipped by 1 base and J by 3 bases, with 13 bases between them. The CDR3 sequence is CASSLSPGSDTGELFF. The CDR3 coding sequence is TGCGCCAGCAGCTTGTCACCGGGGAGCGACACCGGGGAGCTGTTTTTT. The full variable domain, completed using reference TRBV5-1 and TRBJ2-2, is KAGVTQTPRYLIKTRGQQVTLSCSPISGHRSVSWYQQTPGQGLQFLFEYFSETQRNKGNFPGRFSGRQFSNSRSEMNVSTLELGDSALYLCASSLSPGSDTGELFFGEGSRLTVL.

The CDR3 DNA reads as TGTGCCAGCAGTGTGTCCAGGACAGGGCGAGCAGATACGCAGTATTTT. As protein: CASSVSRTGRADTQYF. The chain links TRBV2 to TRBJ2-3, with 8 bases lining up with TRBD1. CDR1 SNHLY and CDR2 FYNNEI come from the germline V gene. J was trimmed by 4 bases and V by 4 bases; bases with no gene match: 10. This CDR3 comprises 16 residues.

V and J are TRBV19 and TRBJ2-1; 7 bases fit TRBD2. Germline CDR1 and CDR2: LNHDA and SQIVND (reference sequence). The CDR3 contains 19 residues. J was trimmed by 7 bases and V by 3 bases; bases with no gene match: 21. The CDR3 reads CASSIRTTWGGINSNEQFF. In nucleotides, the CDR3 is TGTGCCAGTAGTATCAGGACAACCTGGGGGGGGATCAATTCGAATGAGCAGTTCTTC.

The chain joins TRBV7-2 to TRBJ2-7; no reliable D call. The CDR3 totals 14 residues. CDR1 is SGHTA, CDR2 FQGNSA, per germline. V lost 0 bases and J lost 1, with 7 bases in between. The CDR3 DNA follows: TGTGCCAGCAGCTTAGCGCTCAGATCCTACGAGCAGTACTTC. The encoded protein is CASSLALRSYEQYF.

The chain is built from TRBV28 and TRBJ2-7, with D unclear. CDR1 and CDR2 from the germline V gene are MDHEN and SYDVKM. The ends were cut back, 5 bases at V and 0 bases at J, with 11 bases in the middle. There are 14 residues in the CDR3. CDR3 in amino acids: CASSGGFLSYEQYF. DNA of the CDR3: TGTGCCAGCAGTGGCGGCTTCCTCTCCTACGAGCAGTACTTC.

The genes are TRBV2 and TRBJ2-7; possibly TRBD2 for D (6 bases). There are 12 residues in the CDR3. Germline lookup yields CDR1 SNHLY and CDR2 FYNNEI. V was cut by 5 bases and J by 7 bases, with 12 bases left in between. CDR3 region: CASSSRGFEQYV. Written as DNA, the CDR3 is TGTGCCAGCAGTAGTCGGGGGTTTGAGCAGTACGTC.

J is TRBJ2-3 and V is TRBV7-2, with D maybe TRBD1 (5 bases). With 1 base removed from V and 1 base from J, the gap between germline ends came to 9 bases. From germline, CDR1 is SGHTA and CDR2 FQGNSA. This CDR3 is built from 15 residues. This CDR3 reads CASSLGGSRTDTQYF. In nucleotides, the CDR3 is TGTGCCAGCAGCTTAGGGGGCAGCCGCACAGATACGCAGTATTTT.

This chain links TRBV18 with TRBJ1-1; perhaps TRBD1 as D (6 bases). V was clipped by 3 bases and J by 4 bases, with 18 bases between them. This CDR3 region has 16 residues. Germline CDR1 KGHSH, CDR2 LQKENI. For the CDR3, the DNA is TGTGCCAGCTCACCCTTTACAGGGACCATGGTCACTGAAGCTTTCTTT. This codes for CASSPFTGTMVTEAFF.

V is TRBV6-1 and J is TRBJ2-3; D gene uncertain. V was trimmed by 7 bases and J by 6 bases, leaving 14 bases between them. CDR1 and CDR2 from the germline V gene are MNHNS and SASEGT. This CDR3 is built from 13 residues. CDR3: CASNPTGKDTQYF. DNA for the CDR3: TGTGCCAGCAACCCGACCGGCAAGGATACGCAGTATTTT.

This clone was detected a few times. The chain recombines TRBV7-2 with TRBJ1-1, with D hard to call. CDR3 length equals 15 residues. Germline V gene sequence: CDR1 SGHTA, CDR2 FQGNSA. The ends were cut back, 1 base at V and 1 base at J, with 10 bases in the middle. For the CDR3, the DNA is TGTGCCAGCAGCTTAGAGCGCTTAGGGAACACTGAAGCTTTCTTT. Its translation: CASSLERLGNTEAFF.

This sequence joins TRBV6-5 and TRBJ1-5; TRBD1 agrees at 10 bases. The CDR3 is 14 residues long. Germline CDR1 and CDR2: MNHEY and SVGAGI. The V segment lost 10 bases and the J segment 4 bases; nucleotides outside the gene matches: 7. The CDR3 region has the DNA TGTGCCACCAGGCGGACAGGGGGAAATCAGCCCCAGCATTTT. Its translation is CATRRTGGNQPQHF.

This chain joins TRBV16 and TRBJ1-2, with D unresolved. Germline V gives CDR1 KGHSY, CDR2 FQNENV. The CDR3 has 14 amino acids. Trimming removed 1 base at V and 7 bases at J, with 13 bases between. This CDR3 is CASSQFLGSSGYTF. CDR3 nucleotide sequence: TGTGCCAGCAGCCAATTTCTGGGTTCAAGTGGCTACACCTTC.

The V gene is TRBV14, the J gene TRBJ1-2; D gene ambiguous. Trimming left V 4 bases short and J 5 bases short, with 23 bases between. The CDR3 sequence is 17 residues long. Germline values: CDR1 SGHDN, CDR2 FVKESK. The CDR3 region is CASSPSPGSLSIYGYTF. DNA of the CDR3: TGTGCCAGCAGCCCCTCCCCTGGCAGTCTCAGCATTTATGGCTACACCTTC.

The chain carries TRBV5-5 and TRBJ1-2, with a tentative D call TRBD1 (6 bases). The germline V gene encodes CDR1 SGHKS and CDR2 YYEKEE (reference sequence). This CDR3 is built from 15 residues. V lost 0 bases and J 1 base, leaving 10 bases between the germline ends. CDR3 sequence (DNA): TGTGCCAGCAGCTTGGCCTTACAGGGTAACTATGGCTACACCTTC. Protein: CASSLALQGNYGYTF.